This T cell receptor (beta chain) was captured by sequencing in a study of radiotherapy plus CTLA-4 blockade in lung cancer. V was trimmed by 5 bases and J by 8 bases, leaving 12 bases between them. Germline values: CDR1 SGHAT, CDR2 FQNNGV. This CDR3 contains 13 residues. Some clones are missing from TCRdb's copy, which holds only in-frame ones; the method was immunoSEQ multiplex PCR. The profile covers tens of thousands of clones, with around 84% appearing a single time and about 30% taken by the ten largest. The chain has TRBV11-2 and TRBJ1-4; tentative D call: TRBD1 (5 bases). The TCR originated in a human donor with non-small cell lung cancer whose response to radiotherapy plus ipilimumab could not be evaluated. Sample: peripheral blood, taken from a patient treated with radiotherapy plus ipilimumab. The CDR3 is CASSITTVEKLFF. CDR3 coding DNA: TGTGCCAGCAGCATAACGACAGTCGAAAAACTGTTTTTT.